This T cell receptor beta chain was sequenced in a study of T cells in Graves' hyperthyroidism and ophthalmopathy. Study information: Once the initial diagnosis was made, peripheral blood was obtained before any treatment.

The PBMCs were sourced from fresh peripheral blood (more than 8.5 ml). Using RNA transcripts as the source, TCR beta CDR3 regions were amplified. First-round RT-PCR with HTBI primers amplified the TCR CDR3 region. TCRdb processed the multiplex PCR reads anew with MiXCR; each CDR3 protein has one entry. The table shows around 450,000 distinct CDR3 sequences, with 15% to 18% occurring only once. In its sample, this clonotype was seen many times. Antigen unknown. Overall study findings and caveats: Ophthalmopathy could be told apart from stable hyperthyroidism with a 13 V-J model.

The sequence was collected from a woman aged 18-35 years with Graves' hyperthyroidism. The sample was blood.

As DNA, the CDR3 is TGTGCCAGCAGCCAAGGTAGCGGGAGGGCCCGGGAGACCCAGTACTTC. As protein: CASSQGSGRARETQYF. This chain joins TRBV3-1 and TRBJ2-5; 11 bases match TRBD2. The CDR3 is 16 residues long. Trimming took 1 base from V and 5 from J; bases not matched to a gene: 6. CDR1 LGHDT and CDR2 YNNKEL come from the germline V gene (reference sequence).